One sample yielded the 31 T cell receptor beta chains listed below, sequenced in a study of cytomegalovirus exposure and HLA in healthy donors. Researchers ran the PCR with 60 Vbeta and 13 Jbeta primers. Generated by immunoSEQ multiplex PCR, the TCRdb table keeps only in-frame clones and is missing some. This table holds approximately 170,000 clones. Sequences were obtained from PBMCs. The receptor set was obtained from a woman between 18 and 29 years old in good health and CMV-seropositive.

V and J are TRBV10-1 and TRBJ2-1, with TRBD2 as a possible D gene (6 bases). Germline CDR1 is WNHNN and CDR2 is SYGVQD (reference sequence). The germline V and J ends were trimmed by 6 bases and 13 bases, with 19 bases remaining between them. The CDR3 spans 13 residues. The CDR3 region is CASSPSLREIQFF. CDR3 bases: TGCGCCAGCAGCCCCTCGCTTCGGGAGATACAGTTCTTC.

The V gene is TRBV29-1, the J gene TRBJ1-2, with 12 bases matching TRBD1. The V gene end was trimmed by 4 bases and the J gene end by 8 bases; junction bases not matched to a gene: 11. Germline values: CDR1 SQVTM, CDR2 ANQGSEA. CDR3 size: 15 residues. CDR3 amino acids: CSVGSGTGGQKGYTF. The CDR3 DNA follows: TGCAGCGTTGGCTCCGGGACAGGGGGCCAGAAGGGCTACACCTTC.

The chain combines TRBV7-2 with TRBJ2-5; tentatively, D is TRBD2 (5 bases). The CDR3 sequence is 14 residues long. CDR1 SGHTA and CDR2 FQGNSA come from the germline V gene. V lost 1 base, J lost 9 bases, and 15 bases lay in between. The CDR3 reads CASSLDPHLEAQYF. In DNA form, the CDR3 reads TGTGCCAGCAGCTTAGACCCTCATTTGGAGGCCCAGTACTTC.

The chain is built from TRBV11-1 and TRBJ2-7; TRBD2 aligns across 13 bases. Germline trimming cut 5 bases from V and 2 bases from J; bases unmatched to any gene: 9. The CDR3 runs 17 residues. Per germline, CDR1 SGHAT and CDR2 FQDESV (reference sequence). The CDR3 protein is CASSARLAGGVAYEQYF. The CDR3 DNA is TGTGCCAGCAGCGCCAGACTAGCGGGGGGCGTTGCCTACGAGCAGTACTTC.

J is TRBJ2-2 and V is TRBV19; 9 bases are a match to TRBD1. J was trimmed by 6 bases and V by 4 bases; bases with no gene match: 6. This CDR3 spans 15 amino acids. Germline-derived CDR1 and CDR2 are LNHDA and SQIVND (reference sequence). The CDR3 nucleotides are TGTGCCAGTAGTAGGGGGACAGGGAGACCCGGGGAGCTGTTTTTT. This encodes CASSRGTGRPGELFF. The full variable domain, its missing parts supplied by reference TRBV19 and TRBJ2-2, is DGGITQSPKYLFRKEGQNVTLSCEQNLNHDAMYWYRQDPGQGLRLIYYSQIVNDFQKGDIAEGYSVSREKKESFPLTVTSAQKNPTAFYLCASSRGTGRPGELFFGEGSRLTVL.

The chain uses TRBV30 and TRBJ1-6; TRBD1 is a possible D gene (5 bases). With 3 bases removed from V and 0 bases from J, the gap between germline ends came to 15 bases. CDR1 is GTSNPN and CDR2 is SVGIG in the germline V gene (reference sequence). The CDR3 is 17 amino acids. The CDR3 sequence is CAWSKQVISSYNSPLHF. In DNA, the CDR3 is TGTGCCTGGAGCAAACAGGTTATAAGCTCCTATAATTCACCCCTCCACTTT.

The rearrangement links TRBV5-4 to TRBJ2-2; a weak D match, TRBD2 (6 bases). V lost 1 base, J lost 2 bases, and 12 bases lay in between. In germline, CDR1 is SGHNT, CDR2 YYREEE (reference sequence). The CDR3 runs to 16 residues. The CDR3 spells CASSLLPSVNTGELFF. CDR3 in DNA: TGTGCCAGCAGCTTGTTGCCTAGCGTTAACACCGGGGAGCTGTTTTTT.

The CDR3 region is CATSRADRGIYGYTF. CDR3 nucleotide sequence: TGTGCCACCAGCAGAGCGGACAGGGGAATCTATGGCTACACCTTC. The V and J genes are TRBV15 and TRBJ1-2, with 9 bases that match TRBD1. V dropped 1 base and J dropped 4; count of bases not matched to a gene: 4. The germline V gene encodes CDR1 LNHNV and CDR2 YYDKDF (reference sequence). The CDR3 is made up of 15 amino acids.

V gene TRBV25-1 combines with J gene TRBJ1-4; 9 bases align to TRBD1. The CDR3 contains 14 residues. Trimming at V came to 2 bases and at J to 5 bases, leaving 0 bases not matched to a gene. Germline V CDR1 and CDR2: MGHDK, SYGVNS. The CDR3 sequence: CASSEGTGNEKLFF. The CDR3 DNA follows: TGTGCCAGCAGTGAAGGGACAGGGAATGAAAAACTGTTTTTT.

The chain employs TRBV5-4 and TRBJ2-2; a weak D match, TRBD2 (5 bases). Germline CDR1 reads SGHNT; CDR2 reads YYREEE (reference sequence). The CDR3 is 16 residues long. V dropped 3 bases and J dropped 4 bases, with 16 bases sitting between them. CDR3 coding DNA: TGTGCCAGCAGCTCGTACCGTGCCGCGGGCACCGGGGAGCTGTTTTTT. It yields the protein CASSSYRAAGTGELFF.

V usage is TRBV6-4 and J usage is TRBJ2-3, with 7 bases lining up with TRBD2. The CDR3 loop spans 15 amino acids. J was trimmed by 2 bases and V by 8 bases; bases with no gene match: 10. Germline lookup yields CDR1 MRHNA and CDR2 SNTAGT. CDR3 DNA: TGTGCCAGCGCGGGGGACGGGGGAGCCACAGATACGCAGTATTTT. As protein: CASAGDGGATDTQYF.

Written as DNA, the CDR3 is TGTGCCATCAGTGTGGAACAGGCAGGTGAGCAGTTCTTC. Protein product: CAISVEQAGEQFF. V usage is TRBV10-3 and J usage is TRBJ2-1; D might be TRBD1 (5 bases). Germline values: CDR1 ENHRY, CDR2 SYGVKD. This CDR3 has 13 residues. V was trimmed by 4 bases and J by 9 bases, leaving 13 bases between them.

This rearrangement joins TRBV6-1 to TRBJ1-1; 7 nucleotides agree with TRBD1. Germline values: CDR1 MNHNS, CDR2 SASEGT. V shed 4 bases and J 11 bases; nucleotides not matched to a gene: 13. CDR3 length equals 14 residues. CDR3 region: CASSVGTELVGAFF. The CDR3 nucleotides are TGTGCCAGCAGTGTAGGGACAGAGCTTGTGGGCGCTTTCTTT.

Turning to this clone: The sample holds other DNA sequences that translate to the same CDR3. The J gene is TRBJ2-2, the V gene TRBV25-1; D gene ambiguous. Germline loops: CDR1 MGHDK, CDR2 SYGVNS. V lost 4 bases to trimming and J lost 4 bases, with 7 bases between them. CDR3 length: 13 amino acids. The CDR3 loop reads CASSGQATGELFF. For the CDR3, the DNA is TGTGCCAGCAGTGGGCAGGCCACCGGGGAGCTGTTTTTT.

This sequence joins TRBV6-5 and TRBJ2-2; TRBD1 agrees at 8 bases. CDR1 is MNHEY, CDR2 SVGAGI, per germline. J was trimmed by 6 bases and V by 0 bases; bases with no gene match: 0. The CDR3 is 14 residues long. CDR3 sequence reads: CASSYSDRAGELFF. The CDR3 region has the DNA TGTGCCAGCAGTTACTCGGACAGGGCCGGGGAGCTGTTTTTT.

The genes are TRBV30 and TRBJ1-5; 8 bases are a match to TRBD1. Germline-derived CDR1 and CDR2 are GTSNPN and SVGIG (reference sequence). The length of the CDR3 is 14 residues. The V gene end was trimmed by 6 bases and the J gene end by 4 bases; junction bases not matched to a gene: 8. The CDR3: CACNRGDRNQPQHF. The CDR3 nucleotides read TGTGCCTGCAACAGGGGGGACAGAAATCAGCCCCAGCATTTT.

The chain links TRBV6-1 to TRBJ2-7; perhaps TRBD2 as D (6 bases). The CDR3 sequence is 13 residues long. V lost 2 bases, J lost 6 bases, and 11 bases lay in between. Germline V gene sequence: CDR1 MNHNS, CDR2 SASEGT. DNA of the CDR3: TGTGCCAGCAGTGAACGGAGGAGGGCCGAGCAGTACTTC. It yields the protein CASSERRRAEQYF.

The V gene is TRBV7-8, the J gene TRBJ2-1; D is possibly TRBD2 (5 bases). Trimming removed 4 bases at V and 4 bases at J, with 17 bases between. Germline V gene sequence: CDR1 SGHVS, CDR2 FQNEAQ. The CDR3 runs 16 residues. CDR3 residues: CASSSLGSDRYNEQFF. The CDR3 nucleotides read TGTGCCAGCAGCTCATTAGGGAGTGACCGATACAATGAGCAGTTCTTC.

The chain is built from TRBV25-1 and TRBJ1-5; D is perhaps TRBD1 (6 bases). The V gene lost 4 bases and the J gene lost 3 bases, with 10 bases spanning the gap. The germline V gene encodes CDR1 MGHDK and CDR2 SYGVNS. This CDR3 is built from 14 residues. The CDR3 region has the DNA TGTGCCAGCAGTGGGGGGCCAACCAATCAGCCCCAGCATTTT. Amino acid sequence: CASSGGPTNQPQHF. Based on the CDR3 plus reference TRBV25-1 and TRBJ1-5, the full variable domain is EADIYQTPRYLVIGTGKKITLECSQTMGHDKMYWYQQDPGMELHLIHYSYGVNSTEKGDLSSESTVSRIRTEHFPLTLESARPSHTSQYLCASSGGPTNQPQHFGDGTRLSIL.

The chain carries TRBV27 and TRBJ2-5, with D possibly matching TRBD2 (6 bases). The germline V gene has CDR1 MNHEY and CDR2 SMNVEV (reference sequence). V lost 3 bases to trimming and J lost 4 bases, with 9 bases between them. The CDR3 runs 13 residues. CDR3 residues: CASSFRGSETQYF. The CDR3 region has the DNA TGTGCCAGCAGTTTTCGGGGGTCAGAGACCCAGTACTTC.

This sequence joins TRBV29-1 and TRBJ1-2, with D perhaps TRBD1 (6 bases). CDR3 length: 13 residues. Trimming shortened V by 0 bases and J by 2 bases, and 7 bases separated the two germline ends. The germline gives CDR1 SQVTM, CDR2 ANQGSEA. In DNA form, the CDR3 reads TGCAGCGTTGAAGATACAGGGAACTATGGCTACACCTTC. Translating gives CSVEDTGNYGYTF.

The chain employs TRBV5-4 and TRBJ2-7, with D hard to call. Germline V lookup: CDR1 SGHNT, CDR2 YYREEE (reference sequence). V shed 4 bases and J shed 4 bases, with 15 bases lying between them. The CDR3 loop spans 14 amino acids. The CDR3 sequence: CASSLDIVRYEQYF. In DNA form, the CDR3 reads TGTGCCAGCAGCCTCGACATCGTACGATACGAGCAGTACTTC.

The rearrangement uses TRBV9 and TRBJ1-1; no definite D call. CDR3 size: 13 residues. V shed 2 bases and J shed 3 bases, with 8 bases lying between them. Germline lookup yields CDR1 SGDLS and CDR2 YYNGEE. The DNA of the CDR3 is TGTGCCAGCAGCGTTCCAGGCTACACTGAAGCTTTCTTT. Its translation is CASSVPGYTEAFF.

The chain joins TRBV10-3 to TRBJ2-4; TRBD1 might be the D (6 bases). The V and J ends lost 4 bases and 8 bases respectively, with 15 bases between them. This CDR3 region has 14 residues. The germline V gene has CDR1 ENHRY and CDR2 SYGVKD. The CDR3 is CAISGTEKGHIQYF. The CDR3 nucleotides are TGTGCCATCAGTGGGACAGAAAAAGGGCACATTCAGTACTTC.

The chain joins TRBV15 to TRBJ1-1; D call uncertain. Germline V gives CDR1 LNHNV, CDR2 YYDKDF (reference sequence). V was cut by 1 base and J by 8 bases, with 8 bases left in between. The CDR3 contains 12 residues. The CDR3 DNA follows: TGTGCCACCAGCAGAGTGGGAGGGGAAGCTTTCTTT. Its protein is CATSRVGGEAFF.

The chain uses TRBV7-9 and TRBJ1-5; D perhaps matches TRBD1 (5 bases). The V gene's germline CDR1 is SEHNR and CDR2 FQNEAQ (reference sequence). The V end lost 5 bases, the J end lost 4 bases, and 9 bases lay between the germline ends. The CDR3 runs 13 residues. The CDR3 nucleotides are TGTGCCAGCAGCACGACAGCTAATCAGCCCCAGCATTTT. This sequence encodes CASSTTANQPQHF.

V is TRBV18 and J is TRBJ1-1; 10 positions agree with TRBD1. V trimming: 6 bases; J trimming: 7 bases; junction bases outside the gene matches: 8. The CDR3 extends over 14 amino acids. Germline V gene sequence: CDR1 KGHSH, CDR2 LQKENI. The CDR3 is CASSGTGEGGEAFF. The CDR3 DNA reads as TGTGCCAGCTCTGGGACAGGGGAAGGGGGTGAAGCTTTCTTT.

The chain combines TRBV27 with TRBJ2-1; 8 bases map to TRBD1. The germline gives CDR1 MNHEY, CDR2 SMNVEV (reference sequence). Trimming at V came to 2 bases and at J to 4 bases, leaving 4 bases not matched to a gene. The CDR3 is 15 amino acids. The CDR3 region has the DNA TGTGCCAGCAGTTTAAGGACAGGGACGTACAATGAGCAGTTCTTC. Translation: CASSLRTGTYNEQFF.

CDR3 amino acids: CASSLDRYTDTQYF. CDR3 DNA: TGCGCCAGCAGCTTGGACAGGTACACAGATACGCAGTATTTT. The genes are TRBV5-1 and TRBJ2-3; D might be TRBD1 (5 bases). Trimming stripped 0 bases from V and 2 bases from J, with 7 bases between. Looked up from germline, CDR1 is SGHRS and CDR2 is YFSETQ. This CDR3 has 14 residues.

The chain links TRBV5-4 to TRBJ2-3; 11 bases map to TRBD2. This CDR3 has 18 amino acids. V dropped 1 base and J dropped 5; count of bases not matched to a gene: 12. Germline values: CDR1 SGHNT, CDR2 YYREEE (reference sequence). CDR3 region: CASSLSGLAGIGGDTQYF. The CDR3 region has the DNA TGTGCCAGCAGCTTGAGCGGACTAGCGGGCATAGGGGGAGATACGCAGTATTTT.

The rearrangement uses TRBV11-3 and TRBJ2-1; 10 bases are shared with TRBD2. Germline V lookup: CDR1 SGHNT, CDR2 YENEEA. CDR3 size: 16 residues. The V gene end was trimmed by 4 bases and the J gene end by 8 bases; junction bases not matched to a gene: 11. This CDR3 reads CASSSPFSGGFDEQFF. For the CDR3, the DNA is TGTGCCAGCAGCTCTCCCTTTAGCGGGGGGTTCGATGAGCAGTTCTTC. The full variable domain, in which reference TRBV11-3 and TRBJ2-1 provide the parts outside the CDR3, is EAGVVQSPRYKIIEKKQPVAFWCNPISGHNTLYWYLQNLGQGPELLIRYENEEAVDDSQLPKDRFSAERLKGVDSTLKIQPAELGDSAVYLCASSSPFSGGFDEQFFGPGTRLTVL.